The text below deals with one T cell receptor (beta chain). Germline-derived CDR1 and CDR2 are LNHDA and SQIVND (reference sequence). With V trimmed by 0 bases and J by 1 base, 7 bases remained unmatched. CDR3 length equals 17 residues. The source of the sample is a study of shared T cell receptors in the human thymus. Here immunoSEQ multiplex PCR was the method, and the copy in TCRdb shows in-frame clones only, minus some. Among 720,000 or so clones listed, approximately 85% were seen once. The data were also submitted as part of a second study, on human thymus T cells. Per that paper: Congenital heart defects were the reason for the corrective surgery that the donors, healthy Finnish infants, were having. Thymus tissue was removed during corrective cardiac surgery. Repertoires sampled from thymus and blood appeared biased in V and J gene usage. In unrelated individuals, thymic repertoires overlapped highly, according to related research.

This sequence joins TRBV19 and TRBJ1-2; 8 nucleotides line up with TRBD1. Sequences were obtained from thymocytes. This clonotype was obtained from a girl less than two years old with a congenital heart defect. The DNA of the CDR3 is TGTGCCAGTAGTATAGATCTCGGGACAGGAGATAACTATGGCTACACCTTC. Translation gives CASSIDLGTGDNYGYTF.